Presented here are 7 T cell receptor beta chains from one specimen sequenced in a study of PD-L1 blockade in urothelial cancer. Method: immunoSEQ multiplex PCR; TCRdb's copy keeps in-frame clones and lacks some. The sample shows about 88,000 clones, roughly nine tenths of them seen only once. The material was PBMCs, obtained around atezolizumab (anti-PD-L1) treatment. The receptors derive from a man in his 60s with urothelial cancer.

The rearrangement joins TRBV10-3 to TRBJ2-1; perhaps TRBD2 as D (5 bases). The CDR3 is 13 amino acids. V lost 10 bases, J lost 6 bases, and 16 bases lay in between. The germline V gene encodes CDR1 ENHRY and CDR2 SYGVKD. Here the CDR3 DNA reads TGTGCCAAACCGGGATGGGCCGCCAATGAGCAGTTCTTC. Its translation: CAKPGWAANEQFF.

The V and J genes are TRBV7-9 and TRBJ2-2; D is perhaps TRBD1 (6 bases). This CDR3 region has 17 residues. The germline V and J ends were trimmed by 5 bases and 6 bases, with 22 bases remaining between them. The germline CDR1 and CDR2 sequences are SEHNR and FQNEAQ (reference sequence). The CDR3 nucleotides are TGTGCCAGCAGCCCTCTCCTTGGTCAGGGGCAGGCCGGGGAGCTGTTTTTT. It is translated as CASSPLLGQGQAGELFF.

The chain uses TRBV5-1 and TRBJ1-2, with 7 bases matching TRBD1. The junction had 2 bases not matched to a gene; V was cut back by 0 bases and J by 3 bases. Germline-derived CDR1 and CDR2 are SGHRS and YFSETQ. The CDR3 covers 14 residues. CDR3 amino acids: CASSLDRGDYGYTF. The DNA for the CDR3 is TGCGCCAGCAGCTTGGACAGGGGTGACTATGGCTACACCTTC.

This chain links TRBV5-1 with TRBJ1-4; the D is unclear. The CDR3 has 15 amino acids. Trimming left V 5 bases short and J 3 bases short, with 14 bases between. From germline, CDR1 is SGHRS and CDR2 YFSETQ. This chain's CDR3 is CASREQPQANEKLFF. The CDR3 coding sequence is TGCGCCAGCAGGGAACAGCCACAAGCTAATGAAAAACTGTTTTTT.

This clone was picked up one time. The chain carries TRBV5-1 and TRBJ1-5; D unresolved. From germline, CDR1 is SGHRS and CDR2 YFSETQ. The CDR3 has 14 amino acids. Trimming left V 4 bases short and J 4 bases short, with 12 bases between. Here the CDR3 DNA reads TGCGCCAGCAGCCTGGGTGGAGAAAATCAGCCCCAGCATTTT. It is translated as CASSLGGENQPQHF.

CDR3 sequence reads: CASSLGAGVGYEQYF. CDR3 sequence (DNA): TGTGCCAGCAGCTTGGGGGCGGGGGTTGGCTACGAGCAGTACTTC. The chain couples TRBV5-4 to TRBJ2-7, with 7 bases that match TRBD2. This CDR3 is built from 15 residues. Germline-derived CDR1 and CDR2 are SGHNT and YYREEE (reference sequence). V lost 0 bases, J lost 3 bases, and 6 bases stayed unmatched.

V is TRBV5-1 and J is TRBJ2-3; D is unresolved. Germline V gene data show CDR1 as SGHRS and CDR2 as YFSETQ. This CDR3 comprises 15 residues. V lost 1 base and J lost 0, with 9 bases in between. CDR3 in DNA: TGCGCCAGCAGCTTGCGTCCCAGAAGCACAGATACGCAGTATTTT. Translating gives CASSLRPRSTDTQYF.